The 8 T cell receptor beta chains below were found in one sample sequenced in a study of cytomegalovirus exposure and HLA in healthy donors (dated by TCRdb to about 2017). Library method: the immunoSEQ multiplex PCR assay. For the multiplex PCR, a mixture combining 60 forward primers for TCR Vbeta segments and 13 reverse primers for TCR Jbeta segments was used. TCRdb obtained this table from immuneACCESS and retained in-frame rearrangements with V and J assigned. These tables miss some clones; where compared with another copy, unresolved V genes account for less than half of the shortfall, and the remainder is unexplained. Within this sample are approximately 110,000 clones, with about three quarters of them counted one time only. 1.1% of the sample lies in the top ten. Sequencing input: PBMCs. The receptors stem from a woman aged 30 to 39 in good health and CMV-seronegative.

The rearrangement links TRBV6-1 to TRBJ1-2; D call uncertain. This CDR3 is 11 amino acids long. Trimming cost V 5 bases and J 1 base, with 2 bases left between them. The V gene's germline CDR1 is MNHNS and CDR2 SASEGT. The CDR3 DNA follows: TGTGCCAGCAGTCGTAACTATGGCTACACCTTC. It specifies CASSRNYGYTF.

This clone was counted between two and nine times. V gene TRBV21-1 combines with J gene TRBJ1-6. TRBV21-1 is a pseudogene segment. CDR3 length equals 18 residues. The CDR3 DNA reads TGTGCCAGCAGCACCAAGTCGGGGTTTCTGCCCTATAATTCACCCCTCCACTTT. Amino acid sequence: CASSTKSGFLPYNSPLHF.

This clone came up a few times. The chain links TRBV7-9 to TRBJ1-1; 10 bases are shared with TRBD1. The CDR3 loop spans 17 amino acids. The germline gives CDR1 SEHNR, CDR2 FQNEAQ (reference sequence). The V segment lost 4 bases and the J segment 1 base; nucleotides outside the gene matches: 9. The CDR3 sequence: CASSSTGQGIPNTEAFF. The CDR3 coding sequence is TGTGCCAGCAGCTCCACGGGACAGGGGATACCGAACACTGAAGCTTTCTTT.

The gene calls are TRBV4-1 and TRBJ2-7, with TRBD1 identical over 9 bases. The V gene's germline CDR1 is MGHRA and CDR2 YSYEKL. After removal of 4 bases from V and 2 bases from J, the junction contained 9 bases not matched to a gene. The CDR3 sequence is 16 residues long. The CDR3 DNA is TGCGCCAGCAGCCTCACCGGGACAGGGCTCACCTACGAGCAGTACTTC. Its translation is CASSLTGTGLTYEQYF.

The chain recombines TRBV11-3 with TRBJ1-2; D perhaps matches TRBD1 (5 bases). The CDR3 has 16 residues. From germline, CDR1 is SGHNT and CDR2 YENEEA. V shed 3 bases and J shed 1 base, with 15 bases lying between them. Here the CDR3 reads CASSFSGQGRNYGYTF. The CDR3 DNA reads TGTGCCAGCAGCTTCAGCGGGCAGGGACGTAACTATGGCTACACCTTC.

The rearrangement joins TRBV25-1 to TRBJ2-1; 10 nucleotides match TRBD2. Per the germline V gene, CDR1 is MGHDK and CDR2 is SYGVNS. V was pared by 4 bases and J by 5 bases, with 5 bases of the junction left unmatched. The CDR3 has 15 amino acids. The CDR3 sequence: CASSGSGRAHNEQFF. Here the CDR3 DNA reads TGTGCCAGCAGTGGCAGCGGGAGGGCTCACAATGAGCAGTTCTTC.

This sequence joins TRBV23-1 and TRBJ2-7; 12 bases fit TRBD2. TRBV23-1 falls under the ORF class, with uncertain function. V was clipped by 8 bases and J by 0 bases; unmatched bases: 5. The CDR3 runs to 15 residues. As DNA, the CDR3 is TGCGCCAGCTCCGGACTAGCGGGGATCTCCTACGAGCAGTACTTC. Translation gives CASSGLAGISYEQYF.

The gene calls are TRBV7-8 and TRBJ2-2, with D perhaps matching TRBD1 (6 bases). Trimming shortened V by 5 bases and J by 1 base, and 11 bases separated the two germline ends. CDR3 length: 15 residues. Germline V CDR1 and CDR2: SGHVS, FQNEAQ. This chain's CDR3 is CASSNDRWNTGELFF. The CDR3 nucleotides read TGTGCCAGCAGCAATGACAGGTGGAACACCGGGGAGCTGTTTTTT. The variable domain in full, with the rest retrieved from reference TRBV7-8 and TRBJ2-2, is GAGVSQSPRYKVAKRGQDVALRCDPISGHVSLFWYQQALGQGPEFLTYFQNEAQLDKSGLPSDRFFAERPEGSVSTLKIQRTQQEDSAVYLCASSNDRWNTGELFFGEGSRLTVL.